The following is a T cell receptor beta chain sequence with its context. The data were obtained in a study of blood T cell repertoires in COVID-19. Study-wide context: Whether acute or convalescent, the COVID-19 samples came from the United States, Italy and Spain. From T cells, B-cell-depleted T cells, or PBMCs came the material, which was cDNA or gDNA.

Germline V lookup: CDR1 SGHRS, CDR2 YFSETQ. V was clipped by 3 bases and J by 6 bases; unmatched bases: 3. The CDR3 extends over 15 amino acids. Original processing notes: Amplification of reference gene primers provided the estimated nucleated cell counts. Profiling relied on immunoSEQ multiplex PCR, and the TCRdb table lists in-frame clones only, not all of them. The V and J calls and clone size come from that table; D and trimming were worked out from the DNA. The table shows fewer than 150,000 clones, with under 80% occurring only once. The V gene is TRBV5-1, the J gene TRBJ2-2; 12 bases line up with TRBD2. The material sequenced was peripheral blood. The clonotype was recovered from a man between 65 and 85 years old with acute or convalescent COVID-19. The CDR3 sequence: CASSSSGGAPGELFF. In nucleotides, the CDR3 is TGCGCCAGCAGCTCTAGCGGGGGGGCACCCGGGGAGCTGTTTTTT.